This passage covers 8 T cell receptor beta chains from one sample sequenced in a study of blood T cell repertoires in COVID-19. Clones were read by immunoSEQ multiplex PCR, and TCRdb kept only the in-frame ones, dropping some. The data show approximately 210,000 clones, 82% seen once. The sequencing input was PBMCs or T cells enriched from blood (not recorded which). The source of these receptors is a woman aged 60-75 years who had recovered from COVID-19.

The chain carries TRBV7-2 and TRBJ2-7, with 7 nucleotides matching TRBD2. V was pared by 4 bases and J by 2 bases, with 2 bases of the junction left unmatched. Germline CDR1 SGHTA, CDR2 FQGNSA. This CDR3 comprises 13 residues. This chain's CDR3 is CASSSSGPYEQYF. Written as DNA, the CDR3 is TGTGCCAGCAGCTCTAGCGGTCCCTACGAGCAGTACTTC.

The chain recombines TRBV3-1 (or the pseudogene TRBV3-2) with TRBJ2-7; TRBD1 matches at 10 bases. The CDR3 is 14 residues long. Germline V gene lookup returns CDR1 LGHDT and CDR2 YNNKEL (reference sequence). After removal of 4 bases from V and 5 bases from J, the junction contained 5 bases not matched to a gene. The CDR3 protein is CASSPRDRGDEQYF. For the CDR3, the DNA is TGTGCCAGCAGCCCGAGGGACAGGGGCGACGAGCAGTACTTC.

A note on this clone: The identical CDR3 is also encoded by other nucleotide sequences in the sample. This chain connects TRBV6-4 to TRBJ2-3; no clear D. V gave up 4 bases and J gave up 0 bases, with 5 bases separating them. This CDR3 has 13 amino acids. Germline V gene sequence: CDR1 MRHNA, CDR2 SNTAGT. The CDR3 DNA is TGTGCCAGCAGTGGGAGCAGCACAGATACGCAGTATTTT. The encoded protein is CASSGSSTDTQYF.

This chain connects TRBV19 to TRBJ2-3, with a tentative D call TRBD1 (5 bases). Germline CDR1 and CDR2: LNHDA and SQIVND (reference sequence). V dropped 7 bases and J dropped 10 bases, with 27 bases sitting between them. This CDR3 has 16 residues. The DNA of the CDR3 is TGTGCCAGTACTCCCTATCCGGGTGGATGGGGCGACGCGCAGTATTTT. Its translation: CASTPYPGGWGDAQYF.

The chain links TRBV13 to TRBJ1-2; 7 bases match TRBD1. V shed 4 bases, J shed 7 bases, and the junction held 3 bases outside the gene matches. Germline CDR1 PRHDT, CDR2 FYEKMQ (reference sequence). This CDR3 is built from 12 residues. Written as DNA, the CDR3 is TGTGCCAGCAGCTCAGGGACAGCTGGCTACACCTTC. Translating gives CASSSGTAGYTF.

This chain connects TRBV11-2 to TRBJ2-3; 10 nucleotides match TRBD2. With 5 bases clipped from V and 1 base from J, the junction kept 6 bases outside the gene matches. Germline-derived CDR1 and CDR2 are SGHAT and FQNNGV. The CDR3 covers 16 residues. The CDR3 region is CASSERGGQGTDTQYF. The CDR3 DNA reads TGTGCCAGCAGCGAGCGGGGGGGGCAAGGCACAGATACGCAGTATTTT.

This chain joins TRBV11-2 and TRBJ2-5; D may be TRBD1 (5 bases). Trimming took off 1 base at V and 1 base at J, with 7 bases between the two ends. The CDR3 is made up of 14 amino acids. Germline CDR1 reads SGHAT; CDR2 reads FQNNGV. The DNA of the CDR3 is TGTGCCAGCAGCTTAGTGCAGGGCCAAGAGACCCAGTACTTC. Translation gives CASSLVQGQETQYF.

The chain uses TRBV3-1 (or the pseudogene TRBV3-2) and TRBJ2-7; 16 bases agree with TRBD2. The CDR3 consists of 18 residues. CDR1 LGHDT and CDR2 YNNKEL come from the germline V gene (reference sequence). The J segment lost 6 bases and the V segment lost 5 bases, leaving 13 bases of the junction unmatched. The CDR3 spells CASSFLTGLAGGRSEQYF. CDR3 DNA: TGTGCCAGCAGCTTCCTAACGGGACTAGCGGGGGGGAGAAGCGAGCAGTACTTC.